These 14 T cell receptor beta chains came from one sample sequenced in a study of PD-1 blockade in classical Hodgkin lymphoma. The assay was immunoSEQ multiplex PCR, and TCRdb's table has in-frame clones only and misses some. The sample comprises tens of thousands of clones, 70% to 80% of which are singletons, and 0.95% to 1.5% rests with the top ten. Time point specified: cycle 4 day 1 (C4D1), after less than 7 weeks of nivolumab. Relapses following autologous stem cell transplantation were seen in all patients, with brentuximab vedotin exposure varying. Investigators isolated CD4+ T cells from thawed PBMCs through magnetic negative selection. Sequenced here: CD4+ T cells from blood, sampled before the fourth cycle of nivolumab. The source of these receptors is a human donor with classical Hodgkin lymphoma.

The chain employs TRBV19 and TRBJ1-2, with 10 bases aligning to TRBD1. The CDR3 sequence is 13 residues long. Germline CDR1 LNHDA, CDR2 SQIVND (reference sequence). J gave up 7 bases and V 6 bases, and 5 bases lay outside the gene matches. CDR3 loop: CASSRQGAAGYTF. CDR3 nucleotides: TGTGCCAGTAGCAGACAGGGGGCAGCTGGCTACACCTTC.

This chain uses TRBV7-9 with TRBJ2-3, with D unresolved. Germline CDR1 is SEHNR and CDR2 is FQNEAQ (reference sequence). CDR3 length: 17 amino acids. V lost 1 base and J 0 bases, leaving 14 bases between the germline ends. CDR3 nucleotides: TGTGCCAGCAGCTTAGGGGTGACTGGGAAGAGCACAGATACGCAGTATTTT. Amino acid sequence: CASSLGVTGKSTDTQYF.

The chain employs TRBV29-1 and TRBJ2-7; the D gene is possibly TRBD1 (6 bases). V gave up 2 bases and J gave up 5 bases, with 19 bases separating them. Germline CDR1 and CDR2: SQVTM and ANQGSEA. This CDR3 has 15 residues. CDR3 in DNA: TGCAGCGTTGAACTTCCGAACAGGGTTCGGGACGAGCAGTACTTC. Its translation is CSVELPNRVRDEQYF.

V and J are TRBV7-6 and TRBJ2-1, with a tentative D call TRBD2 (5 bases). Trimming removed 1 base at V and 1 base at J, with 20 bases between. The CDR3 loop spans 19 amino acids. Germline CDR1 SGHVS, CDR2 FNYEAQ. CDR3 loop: CASSLGSRGSLSSYNEQFF. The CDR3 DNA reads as TGTGCCAGCAGCTTAGGGTCCCGAGGGAGCCTCTCATCCTACAATGAGCAGTTCTTC.

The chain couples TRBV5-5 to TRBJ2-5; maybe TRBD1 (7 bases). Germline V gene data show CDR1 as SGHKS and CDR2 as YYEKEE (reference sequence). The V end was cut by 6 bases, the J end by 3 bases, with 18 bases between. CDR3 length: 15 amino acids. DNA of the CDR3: TGTGCCAGCACTGCAGGGGGTGGAGGGGAAGAGACCCAGTACTTC. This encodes CASTAGGGGEETQYF.

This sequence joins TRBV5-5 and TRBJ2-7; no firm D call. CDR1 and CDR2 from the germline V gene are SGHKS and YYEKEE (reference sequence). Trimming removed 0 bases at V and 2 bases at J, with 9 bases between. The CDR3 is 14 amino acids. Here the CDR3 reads CASSLEAETYEQYF. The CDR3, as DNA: TGTGCCAGCAGCTTGGAGGCTGAAACCTACGAGCAGTACTTC.

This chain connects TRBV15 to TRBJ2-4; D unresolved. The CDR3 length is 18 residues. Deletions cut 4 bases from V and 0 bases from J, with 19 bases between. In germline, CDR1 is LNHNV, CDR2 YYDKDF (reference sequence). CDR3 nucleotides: TGTGCCACCAGCACCCGCAAAGGGCTCCCCTTAGCCAAAAACATTCAGTACTTC. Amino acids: CATSTRKGLPLAKNIQYF.

The CDR3 bases are TGTGCCAGTAGTATAGGGGGGTACGTCGGGGATGAAAAACTGTTTTTT. It specifies CASSIGGYVGDEKLFF. The chain has TRBV19 and TRBJ1-4, with D possibly being TRBD1 (5 bases). The CDR3 length is 16 residues. Germline CDR1 is LNHDA and CDR2 is SQIVND (reference sequence). V shed 1 base and J shed 6 bases, with 15 bases lying between them.

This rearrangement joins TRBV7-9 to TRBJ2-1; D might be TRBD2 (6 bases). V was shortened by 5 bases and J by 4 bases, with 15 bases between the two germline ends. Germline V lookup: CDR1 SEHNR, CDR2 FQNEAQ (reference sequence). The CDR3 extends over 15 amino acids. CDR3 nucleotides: TGTGCCAGCAGCCGACTAGTAGGGCCTTACAATGAGCAGTTCTTC. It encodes CASSRLVGPYNEQFF.

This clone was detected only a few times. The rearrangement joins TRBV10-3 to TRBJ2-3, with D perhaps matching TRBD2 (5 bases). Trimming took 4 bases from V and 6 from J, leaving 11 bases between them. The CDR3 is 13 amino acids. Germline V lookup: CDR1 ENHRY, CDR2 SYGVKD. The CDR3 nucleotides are TGTGCCATCAGTGTCGGGGAGAAGGATACGCAGTATTTT. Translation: CAISVGEKDTQYF.

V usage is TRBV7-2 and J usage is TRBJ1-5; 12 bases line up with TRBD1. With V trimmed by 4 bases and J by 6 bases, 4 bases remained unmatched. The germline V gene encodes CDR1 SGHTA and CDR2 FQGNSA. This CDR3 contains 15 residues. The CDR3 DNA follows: TGTGCCAGCAGCTCCGGGACAGGGGGCAGTCAGCCCCAGCATTTT. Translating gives CASSSGTGGSQPQHF. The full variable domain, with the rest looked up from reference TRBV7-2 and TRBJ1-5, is GAGVSQSPSNKVTEKGKDVELRCDPISGHTALYWYRQSLGQGLEFLIYFQGNSAPDKSGLPSDRFSAERTGGSVSTLTIQRTQQEDSAVYLCASSSGTGGSQPQHFGDGTRLSIL.

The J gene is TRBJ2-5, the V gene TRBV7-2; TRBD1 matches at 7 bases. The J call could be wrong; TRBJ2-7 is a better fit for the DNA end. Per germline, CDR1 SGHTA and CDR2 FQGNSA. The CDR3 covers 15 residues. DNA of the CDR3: TGTGCCAGCAGCCTATGGGCTGACAGGGCCTACGAGCAGTACTTC. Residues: CASSLWADRAYEQYF.

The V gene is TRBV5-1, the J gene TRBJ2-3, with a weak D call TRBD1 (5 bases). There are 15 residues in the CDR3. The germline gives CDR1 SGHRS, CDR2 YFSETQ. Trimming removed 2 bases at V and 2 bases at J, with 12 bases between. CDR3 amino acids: CASSFSAGSTDTQYF. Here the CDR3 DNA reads TGCGCCAGCAGCTTTTCGGCAGGGTCCACAGATACGCAGTATTTT. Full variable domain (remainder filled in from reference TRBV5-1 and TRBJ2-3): KAGVTQTPRYLIKTRGQQVTLSCSPISGHRSVSWYQQTPGQGLQFLFEYFSETQRNKGNFPGRFSGRQFSNSRSEMNVSTLELGDSALYLCASSFSAGSTDTQYFGPGTRLTVL.

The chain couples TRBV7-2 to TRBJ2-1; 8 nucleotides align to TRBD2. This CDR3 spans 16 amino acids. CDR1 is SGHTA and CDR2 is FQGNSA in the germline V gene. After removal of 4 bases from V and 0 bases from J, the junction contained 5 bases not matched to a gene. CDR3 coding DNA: TGTGCCAGCAGCTCCCCGGGGGGGGGCTCCTACAATGAGCAGTTCTTC. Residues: CASSSPGGGSYNEQFF.